The clone carrying this TCR beta chain was observed a handful of times. Its antigen is undetermined. These data are taken from a study of cytomegalovirus exposure and HLA in healthy donors. Findings and caveats of the study: There were about 160 TCR beta chains listed as cytomegalovirus-associated. As a later analysis showed, several of the most significant clusters appeared to be linked to common viral pathogens. A missense DCLRE1C variant was associated with V- and J-gene trimming of TCR beta chains in a later analysis, and an independent cohort replicated the association. In a later analysis, productive TCRs from donors in an Asian-associated ancestry cluster reportedly carried fewer N-insertions than the cohort mean.

PCR involved 60 Vbeta and 13 Jbeta primers. Repertoires were generated with immunoSEQ multiplex PCR, while TCRdb's copy carries only in-frame clones and drops some. The repertoire holds 150,000 to 200,000 clones, 60% to 80% seen once, with approximately 14% in the top ten. CDR3 length: 13 amino acids. The germline CDR1 and CDR2 sequences are SGHRS and YFSETQ. The V and J ends lost 6 bases and 7 bases respectively, with 16 bases between them. The chain couples TRBV5-1 to TRBJ1-2; D is perhaps TRBD1 (5 bases). The source material was PBMCs. This TCR was recovered from a woman in her forties in good health and CMV-seronegative. The CDR3 loop is CASTVGGSSGYTF. The CDR3 nucleotides are TGCGCCAGCACCGTCGGGGGATCGAGTGGCTACACCTTC.